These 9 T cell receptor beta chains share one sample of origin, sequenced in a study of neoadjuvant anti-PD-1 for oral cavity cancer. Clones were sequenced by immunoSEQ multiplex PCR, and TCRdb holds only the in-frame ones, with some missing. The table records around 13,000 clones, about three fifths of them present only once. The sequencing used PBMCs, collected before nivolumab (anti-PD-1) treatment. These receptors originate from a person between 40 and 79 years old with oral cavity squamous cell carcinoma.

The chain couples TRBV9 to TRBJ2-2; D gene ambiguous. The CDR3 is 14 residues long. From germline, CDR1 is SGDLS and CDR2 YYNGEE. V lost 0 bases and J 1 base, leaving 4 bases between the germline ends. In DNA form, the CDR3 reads TGTGCCAGCAGCGTAGTCGGGAACACCGGGGAGCTGTTTTTT. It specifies CASSVVGNTGELFF.

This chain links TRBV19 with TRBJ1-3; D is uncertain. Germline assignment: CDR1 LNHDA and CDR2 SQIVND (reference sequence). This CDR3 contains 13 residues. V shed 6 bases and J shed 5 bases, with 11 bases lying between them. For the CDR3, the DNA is TGTGCCAGTAGACAGACGGCAAGAAACACCATATATTTT. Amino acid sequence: CASRQTARNTIYF.

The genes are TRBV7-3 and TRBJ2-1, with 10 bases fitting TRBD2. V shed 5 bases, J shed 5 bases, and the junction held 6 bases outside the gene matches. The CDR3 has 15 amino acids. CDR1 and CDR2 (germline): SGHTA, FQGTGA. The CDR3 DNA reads TGTGCCAGCAGCCTCAGGACTAGCGGTCACAATGAGCAGTTCTTC. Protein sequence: CASSLRTSGHNEQFF.

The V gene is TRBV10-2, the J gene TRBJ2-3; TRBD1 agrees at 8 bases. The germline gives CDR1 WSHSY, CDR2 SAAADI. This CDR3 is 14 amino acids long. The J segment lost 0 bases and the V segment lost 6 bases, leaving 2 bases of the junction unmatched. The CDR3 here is CASRRTGSTDTQYF. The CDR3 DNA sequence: TGCGCCAGCAGACGGACAGGGAGCACAGATACGCAGTATTTT.

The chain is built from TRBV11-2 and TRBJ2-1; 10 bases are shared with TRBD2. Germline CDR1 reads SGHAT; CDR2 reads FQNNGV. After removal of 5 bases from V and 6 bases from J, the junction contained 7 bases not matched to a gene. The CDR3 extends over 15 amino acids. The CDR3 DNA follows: TGTGCCAGCAGCCGGGTTAGCGGGAGGCTCAATGAGCAGTTCTTC. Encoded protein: CASSRVSGRLNEQFF.

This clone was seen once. In DNA form, the CDR3 reads TGTGCCACCAGCAGGGAGATAATAGGCGAGCAGTACTTC. Amino acids: CATSREIIGEQYF. The chain joins TRBV15 to TRBJ2-7; D remains unclear. V was trimmed by 3 bases and J by 6 bases, leaving 12 bases between them. There are 13 residues in the CDR3. Germline CDR1 and CDR2: LNHNV and YYDKDF (reference sequence).

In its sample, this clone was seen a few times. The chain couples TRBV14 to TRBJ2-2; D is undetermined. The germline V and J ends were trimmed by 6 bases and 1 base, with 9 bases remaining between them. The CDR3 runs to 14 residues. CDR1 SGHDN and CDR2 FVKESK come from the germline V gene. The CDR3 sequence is CASRSQLNTGELFF. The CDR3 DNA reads TGTGCCAGCAGGTCACAGCTGAACACCGGGGAGCTGTTTTTT.

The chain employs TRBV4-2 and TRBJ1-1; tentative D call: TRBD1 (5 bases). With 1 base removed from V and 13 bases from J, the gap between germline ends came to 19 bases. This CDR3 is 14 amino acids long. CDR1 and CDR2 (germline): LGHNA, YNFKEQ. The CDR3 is CASSQGGLLGKGFF. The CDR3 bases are TGTGCCAGCAGCCAAGGGGGACTCCTCGGTAAGGGTTTCTTT.

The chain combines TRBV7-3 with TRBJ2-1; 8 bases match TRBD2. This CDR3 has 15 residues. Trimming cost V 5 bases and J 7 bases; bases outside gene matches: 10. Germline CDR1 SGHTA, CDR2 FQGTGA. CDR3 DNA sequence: TGTGCCAGCAGCCCCACGGGAGGGTATGGGAATGAGCAGTTCTTC. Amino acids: CASSPTGGYGNEQFF.